What follows are 29 T cell receptor beta chains derived from one specimen sequenced in a study of human T cells and chemical hapten exposure. Documented time point: pre-sensitization, week 0. Treatment specified: therapeutic diphenylcyclopropenone sensitization with weekly scalp DPC. TCRdb fed the RACE reads into MiXCR, producing one record per CDR3 protein. The sample lists approximately 260,000 distinct CDR3 sequences, around 7.3% occurring once. Specimen: whole blood, collected in connection with sensitization to the hapten diphenylcyclopropenone (DPC). The receptors derive from a man between 18 and 29 years old with alopecia areata. Some clones in this sample may be carry-over from other donors' samples.

This clonotype was recorded many times. The chain joins TRBV5-1 to TRBJ1-2; perhaps TRBD1 as D (5 bases). The CDR3 totals 13 residues. CDR1 and CDR2 from the germline V gene are SGHRS and YFSETQ. The germline V and J ends were trimmed by 1 base and 6 bases, with 10 bases remaining between them. CDR3 residues: CASSLFSRDGYTF. The CDR3, as DNA: TGCGCCAGCAGCTTGTTTTCCAGGGATGGCTACACCTTC.

This chain links TRBV24-1 with TRBJ2-1, with 7 bases aligning to TRBD1. Trimming at V came to 6 bases and at J to 1 base, leaving 2 bases not matched to a gene. Germline loops: CDR1 KGHDR, CDR2 SFDVKD. This CDR3 is built from 14 residues. CDR3 in amino acids: CATSHRGSYNEQFF. In nucleotides, the CDR3 is TGTGCCACCAGTCACAGGGGATCCTACAATGAGCAGTTCTTC.

The chain employs TRBV3-1 and TRBJ2-7; D gene ambiguous. Per germline, CDR1 LGHDT and CDR2 YNNKEL (reference sequence). Trimming removed 1 base from V and 5 bases from J, with 12 bases in between. This CDR3 region has 14 residues. This chain's CDR3 is CASSQGFRGDEQYF. As DNA, the CDR3 is TGTGCCAGCAGCCAAGGATTTCGAGGAGACGAGCAGTACTTC.

A few counts support this clonotype. The V and J genes are TRBV7-2 and TRBJ2-3; D gene unclear. CDR3 length: 15 amino acids. Trimming cost V 0 bases and J 6 bases, with 13 bases left between them. The germline V gene encodes CDR1 SGHTA and CDR2 FQGNSA. Here the CDR3 reads CASSLALGYWDTQYF. The CDR3 DNA follows: TGTGCCAGCAGCTTAGCGCTAGGTTACTGGGATACGCAGTATTTT.

The V gene is TRBV7-2, the J gene TRBJ1-2; 7 bases agree with TRBD1. This CDR3 comprises 14 residues. Germline lookup yields CDR1 SGHTA and CDR2 FQGNSA. V shed 6 bases and J 3 bases; nucleotides not matched to a gene: 7. CDR3 amino acids: CASRPQGFDYGYTF. CDR3 coding DNA: TGTGCCAGCAGGCCACAGGGGTTTGACTATGGCTACACCTTC.

This clonotype was seen ten or more times. The rearrangement links TRBV12-3 or TRBV12-4 to TRBJ2-1; the D call may be TRBD1 or TRBD2 (5 bases each). Trimming pared 5 bases from V and 9 bases from J, leaving 17 bases between. This CDR3 region has 14 residues. CDR3 nucleotides: TGTGCCAGCAGTGGGACCGGCGGGTTCAGTGAGCAGTTCTTC. As protein: CASSGTGGFSEQFF.

The J gene is TRBJ1-2, the V gene TRBV4-1; D remains ambiguous. CDR3 length: 14 residues. V was shortened by 5 bases and J by 4 bases, with 14 bases between the two germline ends. The germline CDR1 and CDR2 sequences are MGHRA and YSYEKL. The CDR3 coding sequence is TGCGCCAGCAGCTCAACCCGGACGGTCTATGGCTACACCTTC. Translating gives CASSSTRTVYGYTF.

This chain joins TRBV29-1 and TRBJ1-2; 7 bases line up with TRBD1. V lost 6 bases, J lost 6 bases, and 10 bases stayed unmatched. The CDR3 has 13 residues. Germline V gives CDR1 SQVTM, CDR2 ANQGSEA. CDR3 DNA: TGCAGCGTAGACCTCCGACAGGGAGATGGCTACACCTTC. It translates to CSVDLRQGDGYTF.

This clonotype was detected a few times. This chain uses TRBV4-1 with TRBJ2-5, with TRBD1 as a possible D gene (7 bases). The CDR3 is 16 amino acids. The V and J ends lost 4 bases and 1 base respectively, with 16 bases between them. Germline V gene sequence: CDR1 MGHRA, CDR2 YSYEKL. CDR3 in amino acids: CASSLPPGGGQETQYF. DNA of the CDR3: TGCGCCAGCAGCCTCCCCCCAGGGGGAGGCCAAGAGACCCAGTACTTC.

This clonotype was observed at least ten times. The genes are TRBV10-3 and TRBJ2-3, with 14 bases matching TRBD2. CDR1 and CDR2 from the germline V gene are ENHRY and SYGVKD. The CDR3 has 17 residues. After removal of 5 bases from V and 2 bases from J, the junction contained 6 bases not matched to a gene. The CDR3 is CAISPGTSGGHTDTQYF. The CDR3, as DNA: TGTGCCATCAGTCCTGGGACTAGCGGGGGCCACACAGATACGCAGTATTTT.

This clonotype was counted at least ten times. The chain links TRBV6-2 or TRBV6-3 to TRBJ1-5, with 7 nucleotides matching TRBD1. V gave up 5 bases and J gave up 5 bases; unmatched junction bases: 3. The CDR3 spans 13 residues. Germline loops: CDR1 MNHEY, CDR2 SVGEGT. CDR3 sequence: CASSRQGDQPQHF. Written as DNA, the CDR3 is TGTGCCAGCAGTCGACAGGGAGATCAGCCCCAGCATTTT.

In its sample, this clonotype was seen many times. The chain joins TRBV12-3 or TRBV12-4 to TRBJ1-3; D unclear. The germline V and J ends were trimmed by 3 bases and 3 bases, with 12 bases remaining between them. The CDR3 covers 15 residues. The DNA of the CDR3 is TGTGCCAGCAGTTTTTTGGGATCCCGTGGAAACACCATATATTTT. This sequence encodes CASSFLGSRGNTIYF.

The gene calls are TRBV7-2 and TRBJ2-2, with 7 bases aligning to TRBD1. CDR1 SGHTA and CDR2 FQGNSA come from the germline V gene. The CDR3 runs to 15 residues. The junction had 5 bases not matched to a gene; V was cut back by 5 bases and J by 2 bases. The CDR3 loop is CASSRRTGNTGELFF. The CDR3 DNA reads as TGTGCCAGCAGCCGACGGACAGGAAACACCGGGGAGCTGTTTTTT. Full variable domain (missing parts from reference TRBV7-2 and TRBJ2-2): GAGVSQSPSNKVTEKGKDVELRCDPISGHTALYWYRQSLGQGLEFLIYFQGNSAPDKSGLPSDRFSAERTGGSVSTLTIQRTQQEDSAVYLCASSRRTGNTGELFFGEGSRLTVL.

This clonotype was found a few times. J is TRBJ2-7 and V is TRBV28; D may be TRBD2 (7 bases). Trimming took off 6 bases at V and 3 bases at J, with 18 bases between the two ends. The germline CDR1 and CDR2 sequences are MDHEN and SYDVKM. This CDR3 contains 15 residues. CDR3 in DNA: TGTGCCAGCAGCTCGCCGGGGGGCATCGACTACGAGCAGTACTTC. Its protein is CASSSPGGIDYEQYF.

This clonotype was counted a few times. The V call is TRBV10-3, the J call TRBJ2-2, with 8 bases lining up with TRBD1. The V gene end was trimmed by 5 bases and the J gene end by 4 bases; junction bases not matched to a gene: 3. The CDR3 runs to 14 residues. Germline CDR1 and CDR2: ENHRY and SYGVKD. CDR3 in DNA: TGTGCCATCAGTCAGGGGGCTAGCACCGGGGAGCTGTTTTTT. It encodes CAISQGASTGELFF.

The sample holds many counts of this clonotype. This chain connects TRBV5-6 to TRBJ1-5; the D is unclear. Germline values: CDR1 SGHDT, CDR2 YYEEEE. This CDR3 spans 13 amino acids. V was cut by 4 bases and J by 4 bases, with 9 bases left in between. Written as DNA, the CDR3 is TGTGCCAGCAGCCCGGGCCGGAATCAGCCCCAGCATTTT. Residues: CASSPGRNQPQHF.

V and J are TRBV6-2 or TRBV6-3 and TRBJ1-2; the match to TRBD1 covers 8 bases. The ends lost 2 bases at V and 2 bases at J; junction bases unmatched: 1. The CDR3 length is 14 residues. Germline CDR1 reads MNHEY; CDR2 reads SVGEGT. The CDR3 is CASSYQGANYGYTF. CDR3 nucleotides: TGTGCCAGCAGTTACCAGGGGGCGAACTATGGCTACACCTTC.

The rearrangement links TRBV12-3 or TRBV12-4 to TRBJ1-2, with D perhaps TRBD1 (5 bases). The CDR3 covers 15 residues. With 2 bases removed from V and 6 bases from J, the gap between germline ends came to 16 bases. In nucleotides, the CDR3 is TGTGCCAGCAGTTTAAAGGACACCACGGGGGATGGCTACACCTTC. Translation gives CASSLKDTTGDGYTF.

Comment on this clonotype: One end of the junction fails to match germline, which may point to a read error. The chain employs TRBV5-1 and TRBJ1-2; the match to TRBD1 covers 7 bases. Per the germline V gene, CDR1 is SGHRS and CDR2 is YFSETQ. The CDR3 totals 15 residues. For the CDR3, the DNA is TGCGCCAGCAGCTTGTTTGGGACAGAGAACTTTGGCTACACCTTC. Protein: CASSLFGTENFGYTF.

The table lists this clonotype with many counts. The chain has TRBV15 and TRBJ2-1, with 8 bases fitting TRBD1. V lost 3 bases to trimming and J lost 0 bases; unmatched junction nucleotides: 1. CDR3 length equals 15 residues. Germline CDR1 and CDR2: LNHNV and YYDKDF (reference sequence). Written as DNA, the CDR3 is TGTGCCACCAGCAGTGACAGGGGCTCCTACAATGAGCAGTTCTTC. The encoded protein is CATSSDRGSYNEQFF.

This clonotype appeared many times. V and J are TRBV5-5 and TRBJ1-5; no clear D. This CDR3 has 12 residues. V lost 2 bases and J 7 bases, leaving 7 bases between the germline ends. Germline CDR1 SGHKS, CDR2 YYEKEE (reference sequence). The CDR3 DNA is TGTGCCAGCAGCTTTTGGGCCCAGCCCCAGCATTTT. This encodes CASSFWAQPQHF.

This clonotype was seen repeatedly, ten times or more. The chain joins TRBV11-2 to TRBJ2-1; TRBD2 aligns across 9 bases. Germline CDR1 reads SGHAT; CDR2 reads FQNNGV. CDR3 size: 15 residues. The J segment lost 13 bases and the V segment lost 7 bases, leaving 17 bases of the junction unmatched. This chain's CDR3 is CASTMEAVAGDPQFF. In nucleotides, the CDR3 is TGTGCCAGCACAATGGAGGCAGTAGCGGGGGATCCTCAGTTCTTC.

This clonotype has only a few counts. This chain connects TRBV7-2 to TRBJ1-3; 7 bases align to TRBD1. The CDR3 extends over 14 amino acids. J gave up 6 bases and V 10 bases, and 12 bases lay outside the gene matches. The V gene's germline CDR1 is SGHTA and CDR2 FQGNSA. This chain's CDR3 is CATKTDRLSNTIYF. The CDR3 bases are TGTGCCACCAAGACGGACAGGTTATCAAACACCATATATTTT.

The CDR3 DNA follows: TGTGCCACCAGCAGGGTTAGCGACTACACAGATACGCAGTATTTT. Encoded protein: CATSRVSDYTDTQYF. V gene TRBV15 combines with J gene TRBJ2-3; D may be TRBD2 (5 bases). Germline-derived CDR1 and CDR2 are LNHNV and YYDKDF (reference sequence). The V and J ends lost 3 bases and 2 bases respectively, with 12 bases between them. The CDR3 contains 15 residues. Based on the CDR3 plus reference TRBV15 and TRBJ2-3, the full variable domain is DAMVIQNPRYQVTQFGKPVTLSCSQTLNHNVMYWYQQKSSQAPKLLFHYYDKDFNNEADTPDNFQSRRPNTSFCFLDIRSPGLGDTAMYLCATSRVSDYTDTQYFGPGTRLTVL.

Concerning this clonotype itself: A much larger clone differs by one base, so this may be a read error. The CDR3 nucleotides read TGTGCCAGCAGTTATGTTTCCGTAAGAGATTCCTACGAGCAGTACTTC. As protein: CASSYVSVRDSYEQYF. This chain uses TRBV6-2 or TRBV6-3 with TRBJ2-7; D is unresolved. CDR1 and CDR2 from the germline V gene are MNHEY and SVGEGT. V was clipped by 3 bases and J by 1 base, with 16 bases between them. The CDR3 runs to 16 residues.

There are many counts of this clonotype. This sequence joins TRBV29-1 and TRBJ1-1; D not certain. The length of the CDR3 is 14 residues. Germline lookup yields CDR1 SQVTM and CDR2 ANQGSEA. Trimming took 7 bases from V and 0 from J, leaving 15 bases between them. The CDR3 DNA is TGCAGCGGTAGCCCGGAAGGGATGAACACTGAAGCTTTCTTT. It specifies CSGSPEGMNTEAFF.

This clonotype showed up many times. The gene calls are TRBV7-2 and TRBJ1-1; D unclear. The germline V gene has CDR1 SGHTA and CDR2 FQGNSA. The CDR3 extends over 13 amino acids. The V gene lost 5 bases and the J gene lost 6 bases, with 13 bases spanning the gap. The CDR3 nucleotides read TGTGCCAGCAGCCCTTTCCTAAAAGCTGAAGCTTTCTTT. It codes for CASSPFLKAEAFF.

The sample holds a few counts of this clonotype. This chain links TRBV28 with TRBJ1-6; D is ambiguous. CDR3 size: 14 residues. In germline, CDR1 is MDHEN, CDR2 SYDVKM. The V end was cut by 2 bases, the J end by 10 bases, with 12 bases between. The CDR3 is CASSLILLGSPLHF. CDR3 sequence (DNA): TGTGCCAGCAGTTTAATCCTTCTGGGCTCACCCCTCCACTTT.

This chain links TRBV6-1 with TRBJ2-3; maybe TRBD1 (6 bases). The CDR3 has 14 residues. The V gene's germline CDR1 is MNHNS and CDR2 SASEGT. V was trimmed by 8 bases and J by 3 bases, leaving 15 bases between them. The DNA for the CDR3 is TGTGCCAGCCGTACAGGGTTAGGTACAGATACGCAGTATTTT. This codes for CASRTGLGTDTQYF.